This entry lists 10 T cell receptor beta chains sequenced from one sample in a study of blood T cell repertoires in COVID-19. Data came from immunoSEQ multiplex PCR; TCRdb stores just in-frame clones and leaves some out. The sample lists some 190,000 clones, roughly 80% occurring once. The specimen sequenced was peripheral blood. The receptors shown here come from a human donor in a cohort sampled during active COVID-19.

The rearrangement joins TRBV19 to TRBJ1-5, with D possibly matching TRBD1 (5 bases). The V gene's germline CDR1 is LNHDA and CDR2 SQIVND (reference sequence). V was pared by 7 bases and J by 4 bases, with 17 bases between. The CDR3 is 15 amino acids. CDR3 residues: CASTTTGGPNQPQHF. The CDR3 DNA reads TGTGCCAGTACTACAACCGGGGGACCGAATCAGCCCCAGCATTTT.

The V gene is TRBV25-1, the J gene TRBJ1-4; 7 positions agree with TRBD1. This CDR3 contains 15 residues. V lost 5 bases to trimming and J lost 4 bases; unmatched junction nucleotides: 7. Germline V CDR1 and CDR2: MGHDK, SYGVNS. Here the CDR3 DNA reads TGTGCCAGCAGTCTTCCGGGACAGCTTAATGAAAAACTGTTTTTT. Translated, it gives CASSLPGQLNEKLFF.

This rearrangement joins TRBV5-1 to TRBJ2-7, with 7 bases fitting TRBD2. This CDR3 has 19 residues. In germline, CDR1 is SGHRS, CDR2 YFSETQ. V lost 2 bases, J lost 3 bases, and 20 bases stayed unmatched. The DNA of the CDR3 is TGCGCCAGCAGCTTTAGGTTACGGCTGGAGGGCCAGCGGGACTACGAGCAGTACTTC. Translating gives CASSFRLRLEGQRDYEQYF.

J is TRBJ2-1 and V is TRBV30, with a tentative D call TRBD1 (6 bases). Germline V gene sequence: CDR1 GTSNPN, CDR2 SVGIG (reference sequence). The CDR3 extends over 19 amino acids. V shed 3 bases and J shed 0 bases, with 24 bases lying between them. In DNA, the CDR3 is TGTGCCTGGAGGGGGGTTTACGCCACAGGGCCGAGCTCCTACAATGAGCAGTTCTTC. Translating it yields CAWRGVYATGPSSYNEQFF.

The rearrangement joins TRBV6-5 to TRBJ2-5; 8 bases agree with TRBD2. In germline, CDR1 is MNHEY, CDR2 SVGAGI. The CDR3 is 14 residues long. The trim removed 6 bases at V and 5 bases at J, leaving 8 bases unmatched. CDR3 sequence (DNA): TGTGCCAGCAGACCGTGGACTAGCTTGGAGACCCAGTACTTC. Translated: CASRPWTSLETQYF.

The chain joins TRBV3-1 (or the pseudogene TRBV3-2) to TRBJ2-1; 7 bases match TRBD1. The length of the CDR3 is 13 residues. Trimming took 4 bases from V and 6 from J; bases not matched to a gene: 3. Germline CDR1 LGHDT, CDR2 YNNKEL (reference sequence). CDR3 DNA sequence: TGTGCCAGCAGCCTCACAGGGGTCAATGAGCAGTTCTTC. Protein sequence: CASSLTGVNEQFF.

The CDR3 loop reads CASSSQVHEQYF. CDR3 in DNA: TGTGCCAGCAGCTCGCAGGTCCACGAGCAGTACTTC. This chain connects TRBV7-9 to TRBJ2-7; D ambiguous. There are 12 residues in the CDR3. From germline, CDR1 is SEHNR and CDR2 FQNEAQ (reference sequence). V was trimmed by 4 bases and J by 5 bases, leaving 9 bases between them.

The chain recombines TRBV5-6 with TRBJ1-1; the D is unclear. The CDR3 spans 13 residues. Germline V gene sequence: CDR1 SGHDT, CDR2 YYEEEE. Trimming pared 4 bases from V and 2 bases from J, leaving 9 bases between. In DNA, the CDR3 is TGTGCCAGCAGCAAAGACACCAACACTGAAGCTTTCTTT. Translating gives CASSKDTNTEAFF.

This sequence joins TRBV7-2 and TRBJ1-1, with D possibly being TRBD1 (6 bases). The CDR3 consists of 14 residues. Trimming cost V 4 bases and J 11 bases, with 20 bases left between them. Per germline, CDR1 SGHTA and CDR2 FQGNSA. The CDR3 sequence is CASSSTGTSRVAFF. In DNA form, the CDR3 reads TGTGCCAGCAGCTCGACCGGGACATCGCGGGTGGCTTTCTTT.

V is TRBV5-4 and J is TRBJ2-6; D not certain. CDR1 is SGHNT, CDR2 YYREEE, per germline (reference sequence). Trimming stripped 4 bases from V and 4 bases from J, with 12 bases between. The CDR3 runs to 15 residues. CDR3 coding DNA: TGTGCCAGCAGCCCCCGGTTTTCCGGGGCCAACGTCCTGACTTTC. This translates into CASSPRFSGANVLTF.